This T cell receptor (beta chain) was identified during a study of control samples from healthy donors and cancer patients. Profiling relied on immunoSEQ multiplex PCR, and the TCRdb table lists in-frame clones only, not all of them. The sample lists 64,000 or so clones, roughly 90% occurring once. The V end was cut by 2 bases, the J end by 2 bases, with 13 bases between. The CDR3 extends over 15 amino acids. Germline loops: CDR1 MGHRA, CDR2 YSYEKL. This TCR derives from a middle-aged man with colorectal cancer. This chain joins TRBV4-1 and TRBJ2-7; possible D gene TRBD1, 6 bases. Material: PBMCs. DNA of the CDR3: TGCGCCAGCAGCCAATTCCAGGGGCCTCCCTACGAGCAGTACTTC. Protein: CASSQFQGPPYEQYF.